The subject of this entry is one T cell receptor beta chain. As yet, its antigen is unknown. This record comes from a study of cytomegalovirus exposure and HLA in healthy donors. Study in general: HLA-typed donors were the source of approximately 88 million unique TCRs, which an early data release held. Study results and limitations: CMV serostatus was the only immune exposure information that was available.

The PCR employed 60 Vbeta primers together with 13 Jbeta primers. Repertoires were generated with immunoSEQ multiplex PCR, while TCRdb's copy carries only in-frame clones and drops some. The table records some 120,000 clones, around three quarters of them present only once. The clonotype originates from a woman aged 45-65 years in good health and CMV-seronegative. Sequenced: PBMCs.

The DNA for the CDR3 is TGTGCCAGCAGTTTATCGGGGACATCGTACTACGAGCAGTACTTC. Its protein is CASSLSGTSYYEQYF. The V gene is TRBV27, the J gene TRBJ2-7, with a tentative D call TRBD1 (6 bases). V dropped 0 bases and J dropped 3 bases, with 12 bases sitting between them. This CDR3 contains 15 residues. Per germline, CDR1 MNHEY and CDR2 SMNVEV (reference sequence).